Listed below are T cell receptor beta chains from one sample, sequenced in a study of human T cells and chemical hapten exposure. Via MiXCR, TCRdb re-called the RACE reads, giving one row per CDR3 protein. The sample holds over 100,000 distinct CDR3 sequences, around 8.2% seen once. The source material was whole blood. The receptors originated from a male donor in good health. Some clones in this sample may be carry-over from other donors' samples. Each CDR3 is given with its conserved first and last residue. The D gene is left open where the match is weak. Rows give clone size only sometimes, using once, few, many, or a class for an expanded clone.

v_gene	d_gene	j_gene	abundance	CDR3aa	CDR3nt
TRBV3-1	NA	TRBJ2-1	many	CASSQDPGRAAYNEQFF	TGTGCCAGCAGCCAAGATCCAGGTAGGGCCGCCTACAATGAGCAGTTCTTC
TRBV2	TRBD2	TRBJ2-5	few	CASNIAGMEETQYF	TGTGCCAGCAATATAGCGGGAATGGAAGAGACCCAGTACTTC
TRBV7-2	TRBD2	TRBJ2-7	NA	CASSVVSGINEQYF	TGTGCCAGCAGCGTGGTTAGCGGGATAAATGAGCAGTACTTC
TRBV20-1	NA	TRBJ2-7	few	CSAILQGGNYEQYF	TGCAGTGCCATCCTACAGGGCGGCAACTACGAGCAGTACTTC
TRBV7-9	TRBD1	TRBJ2-5	NA	CASSPKTGKETQYF	TGTGCCAGCAGCCCCAAGACAGGGAAAGAGACCCAGTACTTC
TRBV9	NA	TRBJ2-3	NA	CASSSEGSTDTQYF	TGTGCCAGCAGCTCGGAGGGATCCACAGATACGCAGTATTTT
TRBV11-2	TRBD2	TRBJ2-7	many	CASSLAGGRASSEQYF	TGTGCCAGCAGCTTAGCTGGCGGGAGGGCCAGTTCCGAGCAGTACTTC
TRBV28	NA	TRBJ2-7	NA	CASSDSVREQYF	TGTGCCAGCAGTGACAGTGTCCGGGAGCAGTACTTC
TRBV12-3/TRBV12-4	NA	TRBJ1-1	few	CASSFSGGLNTEAFF	TGTGCCAGCAGTTTCAGTGGGGGCCTGAACACTGAAGCTTTCTTT
TRBV7-8	TRBD1	TRBJ2-7	few	CASSPRRGNYEQYF	TGTGCCAGCAGCCCTCGCAGGGGGAACTACGAGCAGTACTTC
TRBV20-1	NA	TRBJ1-1	many	CSARPTGGRETEAFF	TGCAGTGCTAGACCCACGGGAGGCAGGGAGACTGAAGCTTTCTTT
TRBV18	NA	TRBJ1-5	many	CASSPAGAGSNQPQHF	TGTGCCAGCTCACCAGCAGGGGCCGGCAGCAATCAGCCCCAGCATTTT
TRBV6-6	NA	TRBJ2-1	many	CASSYSDEQFF	TGTGCCAGCAGTTACTCAGATGAGCAGTTCTTC
TRBV20-1	NA	TRBJ2-1	few	CSARDRGHPYNEQFF	TGCAGTGCTAGAGACCGGGGGCACCCCTACAATGAGCAGTTCTTC
TRBV6-1	NA	TRBJ1-1	NA	CASSEGRKGWNTEAFF	TGTGCCAGCAGTGAAGGGAGGAAGGGCTGGAACACTGAAGCTTTCTTT
TRBV19	NA	TRBJ1-5	NA	CASSIIRDQPQHF	TGTGCCAGTAGTATAATCAGGGATCAGCCCCAGCATTTT
TRBV14	TRBD1	TRBJ1-1	few	CASSQGDRGRAFF	TGTGCCAGCAGCCAAGGTGACAGGGGGCGAGCTTTCTTT
TRBV25-1	NA	TRBJ1-6	NA	CATEGISYNSPLHF	TGTGCCACAGAAGGTATCTCCTATAATTCACCCCTCCACTTT
TRBV2	TRBD1	TRBJ2-7	few	CASKGQSYEQYF	TGTGCCAGCAAGGGACAGAGTTACGAGCAGTACTTC
TRBV29-1	NA	TRBJ1-1	NA	CSVEDSQKVEAFF	TGCAGCGTTGAAGATTCCCAGAAAGTTGAAGCTTTCTTT
TRBV4-1	NA	TRBJ2-7	NA	CASSQLYRVFNEQYF	TGCGCCAGCAGCCAACTTTACAGGGTTTTCAACGAGCAGTACTTC
TRBV12-3/TRBV12-4	TRBD1	TRBJ1-1	few	CASSLQGASTEAFF	TGTGCCAGCAGTTTACAGGGGGCGAGCACTGAAGCTTTCTTT
TRBV6-4	TRBD2	TRBJ2-1	many	CASSPEAGALSNEQFF	TGTGCCAGCAGCCCGGAGGCGGGAGCCCTCTCCAATGAGCAGTTCTTC
TRBV7-9	TRBD1	TRBJ2-5	NA	CASSGRDSQETQYF	TGTGCCAGCAGCGGCCGGGACAGCCAAGAGACCCAGTACTTC
TRBV18	TRBD2	TRBJ2-5	few	CASSPNMYPGLAGENEETQYF	TGTGCCAGCTCACCTAATATGTATCCGGGACTAGCGGGGGAGAACGAAGAGACCCAGTACTTC
TRBV29-1	NA	TRBJ1-1	few	CSVVMGANTEAFF	TGCAGCGTTGTAATGGGGGCGAACACTGAAGCTTTCTTT
TRBV27	TRBD1	TRBJ1-5	few	CASSRTGEYQPQHF	TGTGCCAGCAGTCGGACAGGGGAATATCAGCCCCAGCATTTT
TRBV11-2	TRBD1	TRBJ1-4	few	CASSFPRWGQRDEKLFF	TGTGCCAGCAGCTTTCCCAGATGGGGACAGCGAGATGAAAAACTGTTTTTT
TRBV7-9	NA	TRBJ2-5	NA	CASSLGVRGTQYF	TGTGCCAGCAGCTTAGGGGTGCGGGGGACCCAGTACTTC
TRBV5-1	NA	TRBJ1-1	few	CASRPGNWTEAFF	TGCGCCAGCAGACCAGGGAATTGGACTGAAGCTTTCTTT
TRBV25-1	NA	TRBJ2-3	few	CASSQPGQPRSTDTQYF	TGTGCCAGCAGTCAACCGGGACAACCCCGTAGCACAGATACGCAGTATTTT
TRBV29-1	NA	TRBJ1-1	NA	CSVRGNEAFF	TGCAGCGTTAGGGGGAATGAAGCTTTCTTT
TRBV20-1	NA	TRBJ1-2	many	CSARDSGGYGYTF	TGCAGTGCTAGGGACTCTGGGGGGTATGGCTACACCTTC
TRBV25-1	NA	TRBJ2-6	NA	CASSARGGSGANVLTF	TGTGCCAGCAGTGCCCGGGGTGGCTCTGGGGCCAACGTCCTGACTTTC
TRBV25-1	TRBD1	TRBJ2-1	NA	CASSEFRGTGHNEQFF	TGTGCCAGCAGTGAATTTCGCGGGACAGGACACAATGAGCAGTTCTTC
TRBV7-9	TRBD2	TRBJ2-1	few	CASSLAPGGPSYNEQFF	TGTGCCAGCAGCTTAGCGCCGGGAGGGCCTTCCTACAATGAGCAGTTCTTC
TRBV29-1	NA	TRBJ1-3	few	CSVEDPHGRSRSGNTIYF	TGCAGCGTTGAAGATCCGCACGGCCGCTCCCGCTCTGGAAACACCATATATTTT
TRBV27	NA	TRBJ1-2	NA	CASSLFREGGYTF	TGTGCCAGCAGTTTGTTCAGGGAGGGAGGCTACACCTTC
TRBV12-3/TRBV12-4	NA	TRBJ2-5	many	CASSAQETQYF	TGTGCCAGCAGCGCACAAGAGACCCAGTACTTC
TRBV12-3/TRBV12-4	NA	TRBJ1-4	NA	CASRHTEKLFF	TGTGCCAGCAGGCACACTGAAAAACTGTTTTTT
TRBV15	NA	TRBJ1-1	many	CATSKEWGTEAFF	TGTGCCACCAGTAAAGAATGGGGAACTGAAGCTTTCTTT